These 22 T cell receptor beta chains were sequenced from one sample in a study of cytomegalovirus exposure and HLA in healthy donors. Use of 60 Vbeta and 13 Jbeta primers characterized the PCR. Assay: immunoSEQ multiplex PCR; the TCRdb copy retains only in-frame clones and omits some. The sample carries 140,000 to 150,000 clones, about 10% recorded once. The sample was PBMCs. These receptors were collected from a man aged 45 to 65 in good health and CMV-seronegative.

The chain uses TRBV18 and TRBJ2-3, with D tentatively TRBD1 (7 bases). Per the germline V gene, CDR1 is KGHSH and CDR2 is LQKENI. The V end was cut by 3 bases, the J end by 4 bases, with 14 bases between. The CDR3 spans 15 residues. The CDR3 here is CASSPAGQGADTQYF. The CDR3 coding sequence is TGTGCCAGCTCACCGGCGGGGCAGGGGGCAGATACGCAGTATTTT. Variable domain in full (rest from reference TRBV18 and TRBJ2-3): NAGVMQNPRHLVRRRGQEARLRCSPMKGHSHVYWYRQLPEEGLKFMVYLQKENIIDESGMPKERFSAEFPKEGPSILRIQQVVRGDSAAYFCASSPAGQGADTQYFGPGTRLTVL.

This rearrangement joins TRBV30 to TRBJ2-7; tentatively, D is TRBD2 (7 bases). The V gene's germline CDR1 is GTSNPN and CDR2 SVGIG (reference sequence). The CDR3 loop spans 17 amino acids. Trimming left V 2 bases short and J 1 base short, with 21 bases between. Here the CDR3 reads CAWSPPWGGAQSYEQYF. Written as DNA, the CDR3 is TGTGCCTGGAGTCCTCCTTGGGGGGGGGCTCAGTCCTACGAGCAGTACTTC.

This clone has a handful of counts. V is TRBV11-2 and J is TRBJ1-6, with TRBD1 identical over 9 bases. V shed 5 bases and J 9 bases; nucleotides not matched to a gene: 8. Germline CDR1 SGHAT, CDR2 FQNNGV. The CDR3 extends over 15 amino acids. The CDR3 here is CASSPTGGFGSPLHF. The CDR3, as DNA: TGTGCCAGCAGCCCCACAGGGGGCTTCGGTTCACCCCTCCACTTT.

The chain links TRBV18 to TRBJ2-5, with 7 positions matching TRBD2. Germline V gives CDR1 KGHSH, CDR2 LQKENI. The CDR3 sequence is 16 residues long. J lost 0 bases, V lost 4 bases, and 8 bases had no gene match. The CDR3 nucleotides read TGTGCCAGCTCACTGGACTGGGGGGGGAACCAAGAGACCCAGTACTTC. Protein: CASSLDWGGNQETQYF.

This chain joins TRBV28 and TRBJ1-2; 9 nucleotides match TRBD1. The CDR3 runs 16 residues. Germline V gene data show CDR1 as MDHEN and CDR2 as SYDVKM. V lost 0 bases to trimming and J lost 6 bases; unmatched junction nucleotides: 8. This CDR3 is CASSLWGNRGQDGYTF. The CDR3 DNA follows: TGTGCCAGCAGTTTATGGGGGAACAGGGGGCAGGATGGCTACACCTTC.

The chain uses TRBV7-2 and TRBJ2-1; possible D gene TRBD2, 5 bases. The CDR3 contains 15 residues. Germline V gene lookup returns CDR1 SGHTA and CDR2 FQGNSA. Trimming took off 5 bases at V and 1 base at J, with 12 bases between the two ends. CDR3 loop: CASSPRVGSYNEQFF. The CDR3 bases are TGTGCCAGCAGCCCGAGGGTAGGTTCCTACAATGAGCAGTTCTTC.

This sequence joins TRBV28 and TRBJ1-4; D is unclear. Germline loops: CDR1 MDHEN, CDR2 SYDVKM. V was shortened by 3 bases and J by 0 bases, with 8 bases between the two germline ends. The CDR3 consists of 15 residues. DNA for the CDR3: TGTGCCAGCAGTTTGAGTGTTCCAACTAATGAAAAACTGTTTTTT. Translation gives CASSLSVPTNEKLFF.

This clone turned up a few times. The chain is built from TRBV9 and TRBJ2-3; 7 bases line up with TRBD1. Germline-derived CDR1 and CDR2 are SGDLS and YYNGEE. The CDR3 totals 16 residues. J gave up 0 bases and V 0 bases, and 4 bases lay outside the gene matches. CDR3 sequence reads: CASSVDEGASTDTQYF. Written as DNA, the CDR3 is TGTGCCAGCAGCGTAGATGAGGGGGCTAGCACAGATACGCAGTATTTT.

The rearrangement uses TRBV2 and TRBJ2-1, with a possible D match to TRBD2 (5 bases). Germline V gene data show CDR1 as SNHLY and CDR2 as FYNNEI. Between the trimmed V and J ends, which lost 8 bases and 12 bases, there was a span of 17 bases. The CDR3 is 12 amino acids. CDR3 bases: TGTGCCAGCGGTCGGGATCTCTTTATGCAGTTCTTC. Protein sequence: CASGRDLFMQFF.

V and J are TRBV19 and TRBJ2-7; TRBD1 might be the D (5 bases). The CDR3 is made up of 14 amino acids. V shed 3 bases and J shed 0 bases, with 9 bases lying between them. Germline V CDR1 and CDR2: LNHDA, SQIVND (reference sequence). The CDR3 reads CASSITGSSYEQYF. The CDR3 nucleotides are TGTGCCAGTAGTATTACAGGATCCTCCTACGAGCAGTACTTC.

The chain joins TRBV28 to TRBJ1-5; D gene uncertain. The germline CDR1 and CDR2 sequences are MDHEN and SYDVKM. Trimming shortened V by 3 bases and J by 6 bases, and 12 bases separated the two germline ends. The CDR3 has 14 residues. CDR3: CASSLPGNGQPQHF. CDR3 in DNA: TGTGCCAGCAGTTTGCCGGGGAACGGTCAGCCCCAGCATTTT.

This clone was detected only a few times. The V gene is TRBV7-9, the J gene TRBJ2-1, with D perhaps matching TRBD2 (6 bases). In germline, CDR1 is SEHNR, CDR2 FQNEAQ (reference sequence). V lost 5 bases and J lost 7, with 15 bases in between. CDR3 length equals 14 residues. CDR3 protein: CASSQGVSGNEQFF. DNA for the CDR3: TGTGCCAGCAGCCAAGGGGTTAGCGGTAATGAGCAGTTCTTC.

The chain has TRBV6-6 and TRBJ1-4; maybe TRBD1 (5 bases). Trimming shortened V by 2 bases and J by 4 bases, and 14 bases separated the two germline ends. CDR1 is MNHNY and CDR2 is SVGAGI in the germline V gene (reference sequence). This CDR3 is built from 16 residues. Here the CDR3 DNA reads TGTGCCAGCAGTTACCCCCAGGGTCAGGGTAATGAAAAACTGTTTTTT. Protein product: CASSYPQGQGNEKLFF.

This clone has just a few counts. The gene calls are TRBV6-1 and TRBJ1-2; 10 positions agree with TRBD1. Looked up from germline, CDR1 is MNHNS and CDR2 is SASEGT. Germline trimming cut 5 bases from V and 4 bases from J; bases unmatched to any gene: 4. The CDR3 runs to 14 residues. This chain's CDR3 is CASSPRTGGYGYTF. In nucleotides, the CDR3 is TGTGCCAGCAGTCCCAGGACAGGGGGCTATGGCTACACCTTC.

CDR3 bases: TGTGCCAGCAGGGGTCGGGGGGGCCAGGTAGATACGCAGTATTTT. Translation: CASRGRGGQVDTQYF. The chain is built from TRBV2 and TRBJ2-3; 8 bases line up with TRBD2. Losses at the gene ends were 6 bases for V and 5 bases for J; bases not matched to a gene: 10. In germline, CDR1 is SNHLY, CDR2 FYNNEI. This CDR3 region has 15 residues.

V gene TRBV6-5 combines with J gene TRBJ1-2; weak D call: TRBD1 (6 bases). CDR1 and CDR2 (germline): MNHEY, SVGAGI. Trimming pared 4 bases from V and 5 bases from J, leaving 14 bases between. The CDR3 spans 14 residues. The CDR3 DNA reads TGTGCCAGCAGTTTCCACAGGGTTACGTATGGCTACACCTTC. Translation: CASSFHRVTYGYTF.

This rearrangement joins TRBV28 to TRBJ2-5, with D unresolved. The DNA matches TRBJ2-7 better at its end, which makes the J call doubtful. This CDR3 has 12 residues. The germline CDR1 and CDR2 sequences are MDHEN and SYDVKM. The CDR3 sequence: CASTTGSYEQYF. The CDR3, as DNA: TGTGCCAGTACTACTGGCTCCTACGAGCAGTACTTC.

This clone showed up just a few times. This chain joins TRBV28 and TRBJ1-1; 10 bases are a match to TRBD1. Germline V CDR1 and CDR2: MDHEN, SYDVKM. V lost 1 base to trimming and J lost 4 bases; unmatched junction nucleotides: 12. The CDR3 is 18 residues long. The CDR3 protein is CASSLYRSGTGVATEAFF. The CDR3 nucleotides are TGTGCCAGCAGTTTATATAGGTCGGGGACAGGGGTGGCCACTGAAGCTTTCTTT. The whole variable domain, filled in from reference TRBV28 and TRBJ1-1, reads DVKVTQSSRYLVKRTGEKVFLECVQDMDHENMFWYRQDPGLGLRLIYFSYDVKMKEKGDIPEGYSVSREKKERFSLILESASTNQTSMYLCASSLYRSGTGVATEAFFGQGTRLTVV.

This chain links TRBV7-2 with TRBJ1-1; D ambiguous. V gave up 5 bases and J gave up 0 bases, with 13 bases separating them. Germline CDR1 reads SGHTA; CDR2 reads FQGNSA. The CDR3 consists of 15 residues. CDR3 coding DNA: TGTGCCAGCAGCCCCAGCCCACAGTTGAACACTGAAGCTTTCTTT. Its protein product is CASSPSPQLNTEAFF.

The chain uses TRBV7-2 and TRBJ1-3; D is unresolved. The CDR3 extends over 16 amino acids. Germline loops: CDR1 SGHTA, CDR2 FQGNSA. V gave up 1 base and J gave up 0 bases, with 10 bases separating them. The CDR3 region is CASSLDPGLSGNTIYF. The CDR3, as DNA: TGTGCCAGCAGCTTAGATCCAGGCCTCTCTGGAAACACCATATATTTT.

V gene TRBV10-3 combines with J gene TRBJ1-2, with 9 bases matching TRBD1. This CDR3 comprises 15 residues. V lost 0 bases, J lost 5 bases, and 4 bases stayed unmatched. Germline V gives CDR1 ENHRY, CDR2 SYGVKD. In nucleotides, the CDR3 is TGTGCCATCAGTGAGTCGGACAGGGGACCATATGGCTACACCTTC. Its translation is CAISESDRGPYGYTF.

Comments on this clone: In this CDR3 the conserved last residue, phenylalanine or tryptophan, is missing, so a read error is likely. The chain carries TRBV28 and TRBJ1-5; no firm D call. This CDR3 is built from 14 residues. Germline assignment: CDR1 MDHEN and CDR2 SYDVKM. The V and J ends lost 2 bases and 5 bases respectively, with 10 bases between them. The CDR3 reads CASSLAEIDQPQHL. DNA for the CDR3: TGTGCCAGCAGTTTAGCGGAGATCGATCAGCCCCAGCATCTT.